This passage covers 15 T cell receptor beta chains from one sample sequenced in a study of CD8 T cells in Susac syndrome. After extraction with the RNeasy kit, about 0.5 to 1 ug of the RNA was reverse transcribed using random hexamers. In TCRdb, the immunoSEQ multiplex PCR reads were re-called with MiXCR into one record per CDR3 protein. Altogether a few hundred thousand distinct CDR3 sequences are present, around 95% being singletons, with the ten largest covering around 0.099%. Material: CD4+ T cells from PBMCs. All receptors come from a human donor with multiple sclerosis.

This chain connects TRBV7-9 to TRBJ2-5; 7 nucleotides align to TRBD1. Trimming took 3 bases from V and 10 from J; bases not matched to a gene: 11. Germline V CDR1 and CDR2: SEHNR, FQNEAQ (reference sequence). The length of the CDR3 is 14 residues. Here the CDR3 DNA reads TGTGCCAGCAGCTTTGAGACAGGGATGTTGGACCAGTACTTC. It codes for CASSFETGMLDQYF.

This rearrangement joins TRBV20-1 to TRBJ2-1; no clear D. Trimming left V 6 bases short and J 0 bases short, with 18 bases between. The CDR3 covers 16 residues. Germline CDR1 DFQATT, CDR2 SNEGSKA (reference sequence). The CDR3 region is CSARPIRVLSYNEQFF. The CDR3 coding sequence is TGCAGTGCCCGTCCAATCAGAGTCCTCTCCTACAATGAGCAGTTCTTC.

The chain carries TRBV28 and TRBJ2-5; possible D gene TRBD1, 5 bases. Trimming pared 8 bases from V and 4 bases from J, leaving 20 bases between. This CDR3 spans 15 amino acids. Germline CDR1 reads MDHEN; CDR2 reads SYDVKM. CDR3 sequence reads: CASVPSGLPAETQYF. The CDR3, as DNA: TGTGCCAGCGTTCCCTCAGGGCTTCCCGCAGAGACCCAGTACTTC. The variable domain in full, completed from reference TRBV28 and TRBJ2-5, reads DVKVTQSSRYLVKRTGEKVFLECVQDMDHENMFWYRQDPGLGLRLIYFSYDVKMKEKGDIPEGYSVSREKKERFSLILESASTNQTSMYLCASVPSGLPAETQYFGPGTRLLVL.

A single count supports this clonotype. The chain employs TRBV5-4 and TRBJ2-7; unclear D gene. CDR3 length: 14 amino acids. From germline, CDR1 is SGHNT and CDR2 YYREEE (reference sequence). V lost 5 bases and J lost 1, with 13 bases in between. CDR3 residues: CASRGSKDSYEQYF. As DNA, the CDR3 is TGTGCCAGCAGAGGATCGAAAGATTCCTACGAGCAGTACTTC.

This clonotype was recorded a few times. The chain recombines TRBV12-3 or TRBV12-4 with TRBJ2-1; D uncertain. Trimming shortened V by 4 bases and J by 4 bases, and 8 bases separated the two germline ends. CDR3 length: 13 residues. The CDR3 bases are TGTGCCAGCAGTTCTGCCAGGTACAATGAGCAGTTCTTC. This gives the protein CASSSARYNEQFF.

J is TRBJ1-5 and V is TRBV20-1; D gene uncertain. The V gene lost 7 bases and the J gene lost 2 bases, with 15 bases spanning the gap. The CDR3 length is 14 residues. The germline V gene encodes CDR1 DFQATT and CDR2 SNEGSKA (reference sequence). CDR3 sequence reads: CSVGRRDRNQPQHF. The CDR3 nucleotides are TGCAGTGTGGGCAGACGGGATCGCAATCAGCCCCAGCATTTT.

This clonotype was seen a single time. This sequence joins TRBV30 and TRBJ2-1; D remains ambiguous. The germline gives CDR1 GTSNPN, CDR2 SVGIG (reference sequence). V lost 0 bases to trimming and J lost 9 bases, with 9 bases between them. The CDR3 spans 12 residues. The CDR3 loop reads CAWSVVIGEQFF. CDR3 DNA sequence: TGTGCCTGGAGTGTGGTGATCGGTGAGCAGTTCTTC.

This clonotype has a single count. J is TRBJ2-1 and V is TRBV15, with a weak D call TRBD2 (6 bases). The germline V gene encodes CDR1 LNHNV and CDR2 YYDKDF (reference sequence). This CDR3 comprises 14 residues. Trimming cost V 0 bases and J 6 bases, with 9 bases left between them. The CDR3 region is CATSRESSGNEQFF. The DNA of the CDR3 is TGTGCCACCAGCAGAGAGAGTAGCGGCAATGAGCAGTTCTTC.

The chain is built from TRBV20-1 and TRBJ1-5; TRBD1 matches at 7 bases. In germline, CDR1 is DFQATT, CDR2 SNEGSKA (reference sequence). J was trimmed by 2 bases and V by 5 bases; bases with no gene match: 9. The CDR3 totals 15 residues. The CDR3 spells CSAGNDREGNQPQHF. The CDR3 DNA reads TGCAGTGCTGGAAATGACAGGGAGGGCAATCAGCCCCAGCATTTT.

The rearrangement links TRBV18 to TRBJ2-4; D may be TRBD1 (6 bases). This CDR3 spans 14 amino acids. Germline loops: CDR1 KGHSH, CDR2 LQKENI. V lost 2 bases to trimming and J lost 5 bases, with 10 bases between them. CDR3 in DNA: TGTGCCAGCTCACCAACAGGGACCGAAAACATTCAGTACTTC. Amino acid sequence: CASSPTGTENIQYF.

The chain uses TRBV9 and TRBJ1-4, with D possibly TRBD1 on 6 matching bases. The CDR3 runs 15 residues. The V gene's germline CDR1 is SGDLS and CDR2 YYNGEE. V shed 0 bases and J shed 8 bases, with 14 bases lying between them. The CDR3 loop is CASSVAPGAEEKLFF. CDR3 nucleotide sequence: TGTGCCAGCAGCGTAGCTCCGGGGGCAGAAGAAAAACTGTTTTTT. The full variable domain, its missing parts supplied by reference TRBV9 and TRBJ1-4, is DSGVTQTPKHLITATGQRVTLRCSPRSGDLSVYWYQQSLDQGLQFLIQYYNGEERAKGNILERFSAQQFPDLHSELNLSSLELGDSALYFCASSVAPGAEEKLFFGSGTQLSVL.

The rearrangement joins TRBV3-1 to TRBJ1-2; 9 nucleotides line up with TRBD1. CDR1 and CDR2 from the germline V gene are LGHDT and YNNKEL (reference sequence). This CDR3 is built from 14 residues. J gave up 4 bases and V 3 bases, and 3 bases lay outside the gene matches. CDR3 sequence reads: CASSHGTGLYGYTF. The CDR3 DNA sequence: TGTGCCAGCAGCCATGGGACAGGGCTCTATGGCTACACCTTC.

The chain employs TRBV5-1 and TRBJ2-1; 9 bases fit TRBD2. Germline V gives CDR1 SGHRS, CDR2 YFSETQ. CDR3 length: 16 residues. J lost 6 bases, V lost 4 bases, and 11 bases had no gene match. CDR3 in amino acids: CASSAGGLVPRNEQFF. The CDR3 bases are TGCGCCAGCAGCGCGGGAGGGCTTGTTCCCCGCAATGAGCAGTTCTTC.

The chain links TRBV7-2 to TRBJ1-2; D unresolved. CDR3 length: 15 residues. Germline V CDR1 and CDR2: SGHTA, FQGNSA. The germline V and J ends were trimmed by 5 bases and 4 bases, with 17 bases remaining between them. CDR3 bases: TGTGCCAGCAGCCCCTCTGCCCTAGTCTCCTATGGCTACACCTTC. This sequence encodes CASSPSALVSYGYTF.

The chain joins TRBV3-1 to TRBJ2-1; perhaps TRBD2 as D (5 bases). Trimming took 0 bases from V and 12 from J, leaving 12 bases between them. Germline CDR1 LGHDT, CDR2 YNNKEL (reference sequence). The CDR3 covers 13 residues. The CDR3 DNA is TGTGCCAGCAGCCAAGATTACCGGGGTGCGCAGTTCTTC. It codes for CASSQDYRGAQFF.